The clone carrying this T cell receptor beta chain was recorded once. Methods used by the authors: Nucleated cell counts were estimated from reference gene primer amplification. Clones were read by immunoSEQ multiplex PCR, and TCRdb kept only the in-frame ones, dropping some. V, J and clone size reflect that table, while D and trimming were determined from the DNA. The data contain hundreds of thousands of clones, about 90% of them seen just once; the ten biggest clones take up more than 1.3%. This record comes from a study of blood T cell repertoires in COVID-19. Per the germline V gene, CDR1 is SNHLY and CDR2 is FYNNEI. V was pared by 8 bases and J by 6 bases, with 8 bases of the junction left unmatched. This CDR3 has 16 amino acids.

Sequences were obtained from peripheral blood. This sequence was found in a woman between 40 and 50 years old who had recovered from COVID-19. The chain combines TRBV2 with TRBJ2-3; 16 nucleotides agree with TRBD2. The CDR3: CASARQGLAGGDTQYF. The DNA of the CDR3 is TGTGCCAGCGCGCGACAGGGACTAGCGGGGGGGGATACGCAGTATTTT.